The clone carrying this T cell receptor beta chain was counted at least ten times. What it binds is unknown. As originally analysed: A classifier of distant metastasis in papillary thyroid cancer was built from CDR3 differences (across clinicopathological groups). MiXCR reprocessed the PCR reads for TCRdb. The V and J calls were not made by the authors but by TCRdb's processing. The sample yields 20,000 or so clones, approximately 15% seen once. Germline CDR1 SGDLS, CDR2 YYNGEE. Trimming shortened V by 4 bases and J by 7 bases, and 14 bases separated the two germline ends. CDR3 length: 13 amino acids. The entry originates in a study of metastatic and nonmetastatic thyroid tumors. Study at large: Both malignant and benign thyroid patients supplied peripheral blood and tumor or nodule tissue samples, across which the repertoires of these patients were then compared.

Thyroid surgery was performed in patients who had received no treatment beforehand. General observations from the study: In both blood and tumor samples, TCR beta diversity was reported significantly higher for malignant than benign nodules.

The J gene is TRBJ1-1, the V gene TRBV9, with D possibly being TRBD1 (6 bases). The receptor was derived from a female donor with papillary thyroid cancer or a benign thyroid nodule (not recorded which). Some clones in this sample may be carry-over from other donors' samples. What was sequenced was tumor tissue. CDR3 DNA sequence: TGTGCCAGCAGCCCCATACAGGGAGGTGAAGCTTTCTTT. It is translated as CASSPIQGGEAFF.